This T cell receptor (beta chain) was recovered during a study of T cell responses to AZD1222 COVID-19 vaccine (dated by TCRdb to about 2021). Background for the entire study: Because spike-specific TCR depth and breadth did not differ between the two schedules, AZD1222 recipients who got a second dose at roughly 4 weeks were pooled with those who got a second dose at roughly 12 weeks. A total of over 230 trial participants underwent TCR sequencing, of whom about 210 received two doses of AZD1222 and about 26 received two doses of the MenACWY control vaccine. Trial participants were enrolled into age subgroups of 18-55, 56-69 and 70-plus years, which contained around 140, 26 and 57 TCR-sequenced participants, respectively.

What the research found in general, with its limitations: A significant rise in spike-specific TCR breadth and depth was observed after two AZD1222 doses relative to day 0 and relative to MenACWY recipients. Because no samples from the day 14 peak response were available, repertoires could be characterized only after the peak T cell response. The 56-69-year group was small, and its depth increase did not reach significance, likely because of low power. Only a handful of AZD1222 recipients were SARS-CoV-2 seropositive at baseline, limiting conclusions about previously exposed vaccinees. Reportedly, close to half of the unique spike-specific TCRs recognized epitopes lying outside the regions that are mutated in the B.1.351 and B.1.1.7 variants. The vaccine-associated CD4 TCRs covered the entire spike protein, and the dominant responses fell in regions 160-218 and 743-854. Participants were mostly white British, with more females than males. The authors suggested clonal diversity may have been underestimated.

On this clone itself: Its antigen specificity is not known. No quality values exist for individual bases; no much larger clone is one base distant.

In light of the paper, this sample's time point label describes: baseline before first vaccination. The vaccinee samples were drawn from two UK trials, COV001 and COV002, one of which was a single-blind randomized controlled phase 2/3 trial testing AZD1222 (ChAdOx1 nCoV-19) in healthy adults. Trial participant PBMC samples were collected at day 0 and day 28 after the second dose for TCRbeta chain sequencing. The CDR1 and CDR2 encoded by the germline V gene (reference sequence) are LGHDT and YNNKEL. The CDR3 contains 15 residues, cysteine and phenylalanine counted. Only the CDR3 DNA stays, 45 bases, in frame from base 1. The germline V and J ends show losses of 0 bases and 1 base respectively, and no gene match explains 0 bases of the junction. The CDR3 regions of human TCRbeta chains were analyzed by immunosequencing. The study's processing was this. Repertoire TCRs were checked for matches against a reference library of SARS-CoV-2-specific TCRs that had been generated using the MIRA antigen-specificity platform. Breadth was defined as the fraction of unique TCRs that were SARS-CoV-2-associated. Depth was defined as the fraction of total T cells that were SARS-CoV-2-associated. Using the MIRA data, each spike-specific TCR was assigned both to the spike region to which the TCR was reactive and to a CD4 or CD8 class. Log10-transformed breadth and depth values were compared by one-way ANOVA with Sidak's multiple comparisons tests. TCRdb provides this immuneACCESS table in a form limited to in-frame rearrangements. Some clones are lacking; in checked studies, under half of them reflect an unresolved V gene, and why the rest are absent is not known. V, J and clone size reflect that table, while D and trimming were determined from the DNA. This sample lists around 110,000 clones; approximately 84% were detected once. The ten largest clones take up around 7% of the sample.

This sequence uses TRBV3-1 (or the pseudogene TRBV3-2) and TRBJ2-3, with 8 middle bases fitting TRBD2. Source: peripheral blood, taken on day 0 of AZD1222 vaccination. The clonotype comes from an adult in good health. The DNA sequence is given as TGTGCCAGCAGCCAAGAAGCGGGGGGCACAGATACGCAGTATTTT. This gives the protein CASSQEAGGTDTQYF.